Included here is one T cell receptor (beta chain) sequence, with context. This entry comes from a study of low-dose radiotherapy and immunotherapy resistance in tumors. The overall study: Oral aspirin at 300 mg was taken daily by patients for four cycles, beginning on cycle 1 day 1.

Germline V gives CDR1 LGHNA, CDR2 YSLEER. Unmatched junction bases numbered 12, after V lost 8 bases and J lost 1 base. The CDR3 is 17 residues long. Documented time point: before trial treatment. Primers targeting TRAV and TRBV primed first-strand cDNA, covering alpha and beta chains. PCR amplification of the TCRs was performed with Phusion for 20 PCR cycles, and it relied on a constant-region primer together with a V-primer adapter. Researchers amplified the isolated mRNA using in vitro transcription. MiXCR, run by TCRdb on the reads, gives a single entry per CDR3 protein. This sample carries 65,000 to 100,000 distinct CDR3 sequences, 18% of them seen once, and the ten largest clones take approximately 2.8%.

The chain is built from TRBV4-3 and TRBJ2-1; 9 bases line up with TRBD2. The sample consisted of PBMCs, taken before treatment. The origin of this receptor is a male donor with prostate cancer. CDR3 coding DNA: TGCGCCAGCGCCGGCGGTAGCGGGAGCTGGTCCTACAATGAGCAGTTCTTC. Translated: CASAGGSGSWSYNEQFF.